One sample yielded the 15 T cell receptor beta chains listed below, sequenced in a study of T cell repertoires in cytomegalovirus infection. TCRdb called the reads again in MiXCR, with one record for every CDR3 protein. Among roughly 77,000 distinct CDR3 sequences, about 4% were seen once, and the ten largest hold around 21%. Sequencing used PBMCs. These receptors were obtained from a human donor in good health (CMV status not recorded). Some clones in this sample may be carry-over from other donors' samples.

At least ten counts were recorded for this clonotype. This chain joins TRBV12-3 or TRBV12-4 and TRBJ1-6, with a tentative D call TRBD1 (5 bases). Trimming removed 7 bases from V and 7 bases from J, with 17 bases in between. There are 15 residues in the CDR3. CDR3 sequence reads: CASKFGAHGNSPLHF. Here the CDR3 DNA reads TGTGCCAGCAAGTTCGGGGCGCACGGGAATTCACCCCTCCACTTT.

V usage is TRBV5-4 and J usage is TRBJ2-3, with 10 bases aligning to TRBD2. This CDR3 has 15 amino acids. Trimming at V came to 5 bases and at J to 2 bases, leaving 5 bases not matched to a gene. Germline V lookup: CDR1 SGHNT, CDR2 YYREEE (reference sequence). CDR3 DNA sequence: TGTGCCAGCAGAACCCTAGCGGGGGCCACAGATACGCAGTATTTT. As protein: CASRTLAGATDTQYF.

This clonotype appeared many times. The chain carries TRBV7-2 and TRBJ1-3; unclear D gene. V dropped 2 bases and J dropped 0 bases, with 8 bases sitting between them. This CDR3 has 15 amino acids. Germline V gene sequence: CDR1 SGHTA, CDR2 FQGNSA. CDR3 sequence (DNA): TGTGCCAGCAGCTTACGACCGAACTCTGGAAACACCATATATTTT. Translated, it gives CASSLRPNSGNTIYF.

A single count supports this clonotype. A read error is possible here, since a much larger clone lies one base away. V usage is TRBV25-1 and J usage is TRBJ1-2; TRBD1 might be the D (6 bases). The germline V gene has CDR1 MGHDK and CDR2 SYGVNS. The CDR3 runs to 14 residues. The CDR3 bases are TGTGCCAACAGTGAATATACAGGGTACTATGGCTACACCTTC. It encodes CANSEYTGYYGYTF.

The chain uses TRBV7-2 and TRBJ2-5; tentatively, D is TRBD2 (5 bases). Trimming left V 1 base short and J 9 bases short, with 15 bases between. This CDR3 contains 14 residues. CDR1 and CDR2 from the germline V gene are SGHTA and FQGNSA. In DNA, the CDR3 is TGTGCCAGCAGCTTAGAAGCGGCGGAAGCCTCCCAGTACTTC. Protein: CASSLEAAEASQYF.

This clonotype has just a few counts. The chain joins TRBV7-9 to TRBJ1-2, with D perhaps matching TRBD1 (5 bases). CDR1 and CDR2 (germline): SEHNR, FQNEAQ (reference sequence). Trimming left V 7 bases short and J 8 bases short, with 26 bases between. The CDR3 has 16 residues. Here the CDR3 DNA reads TGTGCCAGCACCCGGGGCCCGGGCGAAACTTTTGAAGGCTACACCTTC. Translation gives CASTRGPGETFEGYTF.

The table lists this clonotype with many counts. The rearrangement uses TRBV12-3 or TRBV12-4 and TRBJ2-1, with 7 bases aligning to TRBD1. The CDR3 length is 15 residues. Trimming took 5 bases from V and 6 from J; bases not matched to a gene: 10. The CDR3 loop reads CASSPGWDSGNEQFF. CDR3 DNA sequence: TGTGCCAGCAGTCCTGGTTGGGACAGTGGCAATGAGCAGTTCTTC.

This clonotype has just a few counts. V and J are TRBV6-8 and TRBJ2-2; D might be TRBD2 (6 bases). Germline assignment: CDR1 MNHGY and CDR2 SAAAGT. This CDR3 is built from 15 residues. The V end was cut by 6 bases, the J end by 4 bases, with 15 bases between. The CDR3, as DNA: TGTGCCAGCAGGAGACTAGGAGGGTTCACCGGGGAGCTGTTTTTT. Protein: CASRRLGGFTGELFF.

There are many counts of this clonotype. The chain has TRBV6-2 or TRBV6-3 and TRBJ2-7; D is undetermined. The CDR3 has 13 residues. V was clipped by 3 bases and J by 5 bases, with 11 bases between them. Germline V gives CDR1 MNHEY, CDR2 SVGEGT. In nucleotides, the CDR3 is TGTGCCAGCAGTTATTGGGTAGGCGACGAGCAGTACTTC. Encoded protein: CASSYWVGDEQYF.

This clonotype was counted many times. The gene calls are TRBV7-2 and TRBJ1-1; possibly TRBD1 for D (5 bases). Deletions cut 1 base from V and 1 base from J, with 10 bases between. Germline V gene data show CDR1 as SGHTA and CDR2 as FQGNSA. This CDR3 region has 15 residues. The CDR3 protein is CASSLDGQGNTEAFF. The CDR3 bases are TGTGCCAGCAGCTTAGACGGGCAGGGGAACACTGAAGCTTTCTTT.

This chain uses TRBV3-1 with TRBJ1-3; 7 positions agree with TRBD1. CDR3 length: 18 residues. V gave up 1 base and J gave up 3 bases; unmatched junction bases: 12. Germline-derived CDR1 and CDR2 are LGHDT and YNNKEL (reference sequence). The CDR3 DNA reads TGTGCCAGCAGCCAAGGATCCGGACAGGCTGGATTTGGAAACACCATATATTTT. Encoded protein: CASSQGSGQAGFGNTIYF.

This clonotype showed up many times. The chain links TRBV20-1 to TRBJ2-1, with 10 bases identical to TRBD1. Germline lookup yields CDR1 DFQATT and CDR2 SNEGSKA (reference sequence). V trimming: 3 bases; J trimming: 3 bases; junction bases outside the gene matches: 8. CDR3 length: 16 amino acids. The CDR3 DNA reads TGCAGTGCTAGCCATCGGGGGACAGGGGTCTACAATGAGCAGTTCTTC. It specifies CSASHRGTGVYNEQFF.

In this sample, this clonotype turned up many times. The chain uses TRBV29-1 and TRBJ2-7; 9 nucleotides agree with TRBD1. The CDR3 runs to 13 residues. Unmatched junction bases numbered 8, after V lost 0 bases and J lost 11 bases. Germline V lookup: CDR1 SQVTM, CDR2 ANQGSEA. The DNA of the CDR3 is TGCAGCGTTGAAGAAGAGAACAGGGGGCTAGAGTACTTC. Its translation: CSVEEENRGLEYF.

This clonotype came up many times. The chain combines TRBV7-2 with TRBJ2-5; perhaps D is TRBD1 or TRBD2 (5 bases each). The V end lost 7 bases, the J end lost 0 bases, and 15 bases lay between the germline ends. Germline CDR1 is SGHTA and CDR2 is FQGNSA. The CDR3 totals 15 residues. CDR3 in amino acids: CASTLGTANQETQYF. The CDR3 DNA reads TGTGCCAGCACCCTAGGGACCGCAAACCAAGAGACCCAGTACTTC.

This clonotype was observed at least ten times. This chain uses TRBV7-9 with TRBJ2-1; tentative D call: TRBD1 (6 bases). The CDR3 consists of 14 residues. Germline V gene lookup returns CDR1 SEHNR and CDR2 FQNEAQ (reference sequence). V was cut by 3 bases and J by 7 bases, with 13 bases left in between. The CDR3 reads CASSFGTLGNEQFF. CDR3 sequence (DNA): TGTGCCAGCAGCTTCGGGACACTGGGGAATGAGCAGTTCTTC.